This TCR beta chain derives from a study of control samples from healthy donors and cancer patients. TCRdb keeps only in-frame clones here, not all; method: immunoSEQ multiplex PCR. Here the sample spans tens of thousands of clones, about 82% being singletons. The CDR3 is 14 amino acids. Germline values: CDR1 SNHLY, CDR2 FYNNEI. Between the trimmed V and J ends, which lost 7 bases and 6 bases, there was a span of 17 bases. Specimen: blood. The TCR comes from a man aged 35-49 years in good health. The J gene is TRBJ2-3, the V gene TRBV2, with D possibly matching TRBD2 (6 bases). The CDR3 nucleotides read TGTGCCAGCACCGGGGGTACGGCGTGGGATACGCAGTATTTT. Protein: CASTGGTAWDTQYF.